This paragraph covers one T cell receptor (beta chain) sequence. This clonotype was found many times. What this receptor recognizes is not known. The input lacks base qualities; no much larger clone sits a single base away. Lymph node samples were obtained from the axillary draining lymph nodes of breast cancer patients. Ends trimmed: V by 0 bases, J by 10 bases; bases unmatched to a gene: 11. Measured from the cysteine to the phenylalanine, the CDR3 is 16 residues long. The entry retains the CDR3 DNA only, 48 bases that are in frame from base 1. As encoded in the germline V gene, CDR1 is LGHNA while CDR2 is YSLEER. The record originates from a study of breast tumors, draining lymph nodes, adjacent tissues listed by TCRdb under 2016. Turning to the overall study: In breast cancer patients, the study compared the TCR beta repertoires of tumor, adjacent nontumor tissue and axillary lymph nodes. In human breast cancer, the study set out to assess how tumor, surrounding tissue and draining lymph node repertoires relate to one another and whether T cells might be exchanged between them.

Sequencing was carried out with an Illumina HiSeq 2000. Multiplex PCR amplification was used to build the TCR beta chain libraries. High-throughput sequencing was used to analyze the amplified TCR beta chain products. The public reads were quality trimmed at Q25 with fastp and then assembled into clones with MiXCR by TCRdb, keeping productive beta chains. Rows matching on CDR3 protein sequence are summarized as one entry with the most common DNA and genes. In all, the sample holds around 150,000 distinct CDR3 sequences, and around a third of those were seen once. Around 2.5% of the sample belongs to the ten largest clones. The investigation overall reported the following: Tumor and nontumor tissue repertoires were found to be significantly more similar in luminal-like than in basal-like breast cancer. Tumor T-cell repertoires showed less diversity than lymph node repertoires and more diversity than nontumor tissue repertoires, and tumor T-cell repertoires showed preferential V and J gene usage. The conclusion that tumor T cells originate in lymph nodes was framed as consistent with a hypothesis rather than directly demonstrated. A scenario in which most tumor T cells derive from the lymph node and then expand within tumor tissue was judged to be consistent with the data.

The chain is assembled from TRBV4-3 and TRBJ2-1; 8 junctional bases match TRBD2. The sequenced sample was axillary lymph node tissue. This TCR was sampled from a female donor with breast cancer. Some clones in this sample may be carry-over from other donors' samples. The sequence in DNA is TGCGCCAGCAGCCAAGAATATAGCGGGGTTGGCAGCGAGCAGTTCTTC. Its product reads: CASSQEYSGVGSEQFF.